This T cell receptor beta chain was observed in a study of a mutant IDH1 vaccine in newly diagnosed glioma. Time point given: week 5, during vaccination. The vaccine gave 300 ug of a 20-mer mutant IDH1 peptide subcutaneously per dose. Points on this clone: Its specificity is not known.

TCRdb keeps only in-frame clones here, not all; method: immunoSEQ multiplex PCR. The sample contains fewer than 65,000 clones, 70% to 90% of which appear only once. The V end was cut by 2 bases, the J end by 2 bases, with 16 bases between. The CDR3 consists of 16 residues. Germline V lookup: CDR1 KGHSH, CDR2 LQKENI. V gene TRBV18 combines with J gene TRBJ2-7, with D possibly matching TRBD1 (6 bases). The TCR originated in a man younger than 45 with glioma. Specimen: PBMCs, collected from a glioma patient whose treatment included an IDH1 peptide vaccine. The CDR3 DNA reads as TGTGCCAGCTCACCAGGTGTGGGAACAGGGCCCTACGAGCAGTACTTC. The encoded protein is CASSPGVGTGPYEQYF.